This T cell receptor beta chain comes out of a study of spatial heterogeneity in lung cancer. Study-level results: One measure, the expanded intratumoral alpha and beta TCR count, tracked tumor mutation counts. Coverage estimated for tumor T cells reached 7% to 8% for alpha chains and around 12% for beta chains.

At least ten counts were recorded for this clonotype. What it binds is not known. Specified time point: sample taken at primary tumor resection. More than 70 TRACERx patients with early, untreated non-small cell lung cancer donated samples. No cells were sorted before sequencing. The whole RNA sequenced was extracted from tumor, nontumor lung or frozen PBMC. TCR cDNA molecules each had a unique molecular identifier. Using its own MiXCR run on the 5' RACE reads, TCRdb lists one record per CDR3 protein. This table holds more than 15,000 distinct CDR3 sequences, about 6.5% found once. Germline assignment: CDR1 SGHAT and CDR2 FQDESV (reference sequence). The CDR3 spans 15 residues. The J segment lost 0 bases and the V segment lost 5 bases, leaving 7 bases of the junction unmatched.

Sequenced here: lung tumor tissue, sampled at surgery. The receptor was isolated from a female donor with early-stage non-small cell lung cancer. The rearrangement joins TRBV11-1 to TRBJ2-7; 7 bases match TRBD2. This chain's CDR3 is CASSTRGGSSYEQYF. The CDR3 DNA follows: TGTGCCAGCAGCACACGCGGGGGAAGCTCCTACGAGCAGTACTTC.